This T cell receptor beta chain was identified during a study of blood T cell repertoires in COVID-19. V lost 5 bases, J lost 8 bases, and 5 bases stayed unmatched. The CDR3 covers 14 residues. Germline V gives CDR1 SGHNT, CDR2 YENEEA. Data came from immunoSEQ multiplex PCR; TCRdb stores just in-frame clones and leaves some out. The sample lists 150,000 to 200,000 clones, 90% seen once, with 15% to 20% in the top ten. The genes are TRBV11-3 and TRBJ1-6, with TRBD1 identical over 8 bases. This sequence was found in a man between 60 and 75 years old with active or convalescent COVID-19. Sequences were obtained from peripheral blood. Here the CDR3 reads CASSGQGLDSPLHF. The CDR3 DNA reads as TGTGCCAGCAGCGGACAGGGTTTGGATTCACCCCTCCACTTT.